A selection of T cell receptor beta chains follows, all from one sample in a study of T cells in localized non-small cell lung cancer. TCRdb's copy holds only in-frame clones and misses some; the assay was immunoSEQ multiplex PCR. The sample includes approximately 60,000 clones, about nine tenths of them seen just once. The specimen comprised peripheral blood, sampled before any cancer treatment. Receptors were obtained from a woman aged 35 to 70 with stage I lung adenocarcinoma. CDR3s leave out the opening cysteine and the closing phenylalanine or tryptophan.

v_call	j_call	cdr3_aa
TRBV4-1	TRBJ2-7	ASSQEGGGGPYYEQY
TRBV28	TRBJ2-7	ASSPPRPYSFIYEQY
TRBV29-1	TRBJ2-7	SVEGPSGYQGAYEQY
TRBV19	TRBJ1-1	ASSIVGGSWGTEAF
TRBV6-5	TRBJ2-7	ASSEQAGAYEQY
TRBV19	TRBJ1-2	ASSPWDRDRNYGYT
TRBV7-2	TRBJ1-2	ASSFGQNYGYT
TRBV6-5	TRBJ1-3	ASIDGSGNTIY
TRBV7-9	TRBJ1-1	ASSWGTRNTEAF
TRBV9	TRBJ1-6	ASSRDSWNNSPLH
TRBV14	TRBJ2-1	ASSIRQGYNEQF
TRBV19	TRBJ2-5	ASSPSHTVRAGEETQY
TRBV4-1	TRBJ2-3	ASSQESGGSTDTQY
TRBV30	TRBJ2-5	AWSVLGGEETQY
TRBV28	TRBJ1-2	ASSLVEIYGYT
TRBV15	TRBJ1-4	ATSRVGRDIEKLF
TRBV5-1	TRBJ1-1	ASSLKTGNTEAF
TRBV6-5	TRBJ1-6	ASRLSSYNSPLH
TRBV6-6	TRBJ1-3	ASSYVQFDSGNTIY
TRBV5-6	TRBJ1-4	ASSVLAGADEKLF
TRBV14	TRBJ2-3	ASSQLLAGVADTQY
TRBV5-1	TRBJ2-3	ASSPGTSGRSTDTQY
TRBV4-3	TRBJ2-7	ASTLGEGHEQY
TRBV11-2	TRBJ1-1	ASSLDIWGAANTEAF
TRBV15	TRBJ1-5	ATSRDPEAKPQH
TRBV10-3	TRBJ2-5	AISESGVYQETQY
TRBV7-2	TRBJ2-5	ASSPGLAEQETQY
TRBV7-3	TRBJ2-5	ASSPGTSGGLQETQY
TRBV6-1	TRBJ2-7	ASSEWGGAIYEQY
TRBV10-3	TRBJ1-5	AIGGWGDYSNQPQH
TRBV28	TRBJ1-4	ASRHRGDEKLF
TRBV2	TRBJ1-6	ASSEEANSPLH
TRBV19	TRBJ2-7	ASSFPGQGTYEQY
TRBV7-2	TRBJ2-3	ASSLEWGGDTQY
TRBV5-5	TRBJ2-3	ASSWLSTDTQY
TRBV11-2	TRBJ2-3	ASSLVHTDTQY